These 29 T cell receptor beta chains were sequenced from one sample in a study of control samples from healthy donors and cancer patients (dated by TCRdb to the early 2020s). Library preparation was by the immunoSEQ multiplex PCR assay. The source is immuneACCESS, and TCRdb retained only in-frame sequences with V and J called. Part of the clones is not carried over; for the studies checked, unresolved V genes explain less than half of this, and the remainder is unexplained. The sample has around 19,000 clones on record, approximately 78% of them singletons. The top ten constitute more than 25% of the sample. Input material: PBMCs. These receptors were collected from a man older than 75 with head and neck cancer.

This clone came up once. The gene calls are TRBV10-3 and TRBJ2-1, with TRBD1 matching over 9 bases. This CDR3 contains 19 residues. V shed 0 bases and J 2 bases; nucleotides not matched to a gene: 11. CDR1 is ENHRY, CDR2 SYGVKD, per germline. Written as DNA, the CDR3 is TGTGCCATCAGTGAGTCTGAGGACAGGACAGGGGATCCCTACAATGAGCAGTTCTTC. The encoded protein is CAISESEDRTGDPYNEQFF.

This rearrangement joins TRBV29-1 to TRBJ1-1, with D uncertain. CDR1 is SQVTM and CDR2 is ANQGSEA in the germline V gene. The CDR3 is made up of 12 amino acids. Trimming removed 7 bases from V and 2 bases from J, with 11 bases in between. The CDR3 DNA reads TGCAGCGCAGCCGGGCCAAACACTGAAGCTTTCTTT. It yields the protein CSAAGPNTEAFF.

The chain has TRBV7-6 and TRBJ1-2; tentative D call: TRBD1 (5 bases). CDR1 and CDR2 from the germline V gene are SGHVS and FNYEAQ. The CDR3 runs to 15 residues. V was trimmed by 5 bases and J by 4 bases, leaving 17 bases between them. The CDR3 reads CASSPEVQGLYGYTF. The CDR3 nucleotides read TGTGCCAGCAGCCCAGAGGTGCAGGGCCTCTATGGCTACACCTTC. Full variable domain (rest looked up from reference TRBV7-6 and TRBJ1-2): GAGVSQSPRYKVTKRGQDVALRCDPISGHVSLYWYRQALGQGPEFLTYFNYEAQQDKSGLPNDRFSAERPEGSISTLTIQRTEQRDSAMYRCASSPEVQGLYGYTFGSGTRLTVV.

In its sample, this clone was seen a few times. The V call is TRBV7-2, the J call TRBJ1-1; no clear D gene. V dropped 5 bases and J dropped 0 bases, with 7 bases sitting between them. This CDR3 spans 13 amino acids. The germline V gene has CDR1 SGHTA and CDR2 FQGNSA. CDR3 sequence reads: CASSQNMNTEAFF. The CDR3 DNA reads as TGTGCCAGCAGCCAAAACATGAACACTGAAGCTTTCTTT. Full variable domain (missing parts from reference TRBV7-2 and TRBJ1-1): GAGVSQSPSNKVTEKGKDVELRCDPISGHTALYWYRQSLGQGLEFLIYFQGNSAPDKSGLPSDRFSAERTGGSVSTLTIQRTQQEDSAVYLCASSQNMNTEAFFGQGTRLTVV.

This chain's CDR3 is CASSRDREDQPQHF. CDR3 DNA: TGTGCCAGCAGTCGGGACAGGGAGGATCAGCCCCAGCATTTT. This sequence joins TRBV6-5 and TRBJ1-5, with 9 bases aligning to TRBD1. Per the germline V gene, CDR1 is MNHEY and CDR2 is SVGAGI. This CDR3 has 14 amino acids. With 5 bases clipped from V and 5 bases from J, the junction kept 4 bases outside the gene matches.

V gene TRBV5-1 combines with J gene TRBJ1-1; no reliable D call. Germline V gene lookup returns CDR1 SGHRS and CDR2 YFSETQ. Deletions cut 4 bases from V and 0 bases from J, with 13 bases between. The CDR3 totals 15 residues. CDR3 protein: CASSPGSMMNTEAFF. CDR3 sequence (DNA): TGCGCCAGCAGCCCCGGCAGTATGATGAACACTGAAGCTTTCTTT.

This clone was observed a single time. The J gene is TRBJ2-7, the V gene TRBV2; D may be TRBD2 (7 bases). Per germline, CDR1 SNHLY and CDR2 FYNNEI. Deletions cut 6 bases from V and 5 bases from J, with 17 bases between. The CDR3 has 14 amino acids. CDR3: CASSPGGGLNEQYF. The DNA for the CDR3 is TGTGCCAGCAGCCCTGGGGGGGGCTTGAACGAGCAGTACTTC.

The chain has TRBV5-1 and TRBJ1-6; D is possibly TRBD1 (6 bases). Trimming shortened V by 0 bases and J by 7 bases, and 8 bases separated the two germline ends. CDR3 length: 14 residues. Germline-derived CDR1 and CDR2 are SGHRS and YFSETQ. Here the CDR3 reads CASSLGDTNSPLHF. The DNA of the CDR3 is TGCGCCAGCAGCTTGGGGGACACAAATTCACCCCTCCACTTT.

The V call is TRBV2, the J call TRBJ2-1; D call uncertain. This CDR3 contains 12 residues. Trimming pared 2 bases from V and 1 base from J, leaving 0 bases between. Per the germline V gene, CDR1 is SNHLY and CDR2 is FYNNEI. CDR3: CASSESYNEQFF. CDR3 coding DNA: TGTGCCAGCAGTGAATCCTACAATGAGCAGTTCTTC.

The chain has TRBV18 and TRBJ2-3; TRBD1 aligns across 7 bases. This CDR3 is built from 14 residues. Germline V gene lookup returns CDR1 KGHSH and CDR2 LQKENI. Trimming cost V 3 bases and J 6 bases; bases outside gene matches: 6. The CDR3 region is CASSPAGGTDTQYF. The CDR3 DNA follows: TGTGCCAGCTCACCTGCAGGGGGTACGGATACGCAGTATTTT.

This clone came up once. This sequence joins TRBV19 and TRBJ2-5; TRBD2 agrees at 8 bases. This CDR3 has 13 residues. V was clipped by 6 bases and J by 4 bases; unmatched bases: 4. Germline V CDR1 and CDR2: LNHDA, SQIVND (reference sequence). The DNA of the CDR3 is TGTGCCAGTAGCGGGGGGGCCGGAGAGACCCAGTACTTC. It specifies CASSGGAGETQYF.

This chain connects TRBV19 to TRBJ1-6, with D uncertain. The V gene lost 4 bases and the J gene lost 7 bases, with 8 bases spanning the gap. CDR1 and CDR2 from the germline V gene are LNHDA and SQIVND (reference sequence). The CDR3 extends over 13 amino acids. CDR3: CASSNFRNSPLHF. CDR3 bases: TGTGCCAGTAGTAACTTTAGAAATTCACCCCTCCACTTT.

The CDR3 DNA reads TGTGCCAGCTCACCACAAAGGTACGAGCAGTACTTC. It yields the protein CASSPQRYEQYF. This rearrangement joins TRBV18 to TRBJ2-7; D not resolved. The germline V and J ends were trimmed by 1 base and 4 bases, with 5 bases remaining between them. Looked up from germline, CDR1 is KGHSH and CDR2 is LQKENI. This CDR3 has 12 amino acids.

CDR3 region: CASSLARTSGGYNEQFF. The CDR3 nucleotides read TGTGCCAGCAGCTTAGCACGGACTAGCGGGGGATACAATGAGCAGTTCTTC. The chain recombines TRBV7-9 with TRBJ2-1; 13 nucleotides line up with TRBD2. Germline CDR1 is SEHNR and CDR2 is FQNEAQ (reference sequence). The CDR3 is 17 amino acids. The J segment lost 4 bases and the V segment lost 0 bases, leaving 3 bases of the junction unmatched.

The chain employs TRBV7-3 and TRBJ2-2, with 11 bases aligning to TRBD2. This CDR3 is 14 amino acids long. Trimming took 5 bases from V and 6 from J; bases not matched to a gene: 2. The germline V gene has CDR1 SGHTA and CDR2 FQGTGA. As DNA, the CDR3 is TGTGCCAGCAGCCCGGGACTAGCGGCCGGGGAGCTGTTTTTT. Residues: CASSPGLAAGELFF. The complete variable domain, with remaining parts taken from reference TRBV7-3 and TRBJ2-2, reads GAGVSQTPSNKVTEKGKYVELRCDPISGHTALYWYRQSLGQGPEFLIYFQGTGAADDSGLPNDRFFAVRPEGSVSTLKIQRTERGDSAVYLCASSPGLAAGELFFGEGSRLTVL.

This sequence joins TRBV2 and TRBJ1-1, with TRBD1 identical over 8 bases. This CDR3 has 13 residues. Germline V CDR1 and CDR2: SNHLY, FYNNEI. V trimming: 7 bases; J trimming: 7 bases; junction bases outside the gene matches: 8. CDR3 DNA sequence: TGTGCCAGCATTTATTTCACAGGGGGTGAAGCTTTCTTT. As protein: CASIYFTGGEAFF. Based on the CDR3 plus reference TRBV2 and TRBJ1-1, the full variable domain is EPEVTQTPSHQVTQMGQEVILRCVPISNHLYFYWYRQILGQKVEFLVSFYNNEISEKSEIFDDQFSVERPDGSNFTLKIRSTKLEDSAMYFCASIYFTGGEAFFGQGTRLTVV.

The rearrangement links TRBV9 to TRBJ2-1, with D unclear. The CDR3 runs to 15 residues. Germline V gives CDR1 SGDLS, CDR2 YYNGEE. Trimming took 0 bases from V and 8 from J, leaving 15 bases between them. As DNA, the CDR3 is TGTGCCAGCAGCGTAGTTGGCGGCCTCGGCGATGAGCAGTTCTTC. This gives the protein CASSVVGGLGDEQFF.

V and J are TRBV5-6 and TRBJ1-5; 8 bases agree with TRBD1. The CDR3 sequence is 16 residues long. V was clipped by 0 bases and J by 6 bases; unmatched bases: 8. Germline CDR1 reads SGHDT; CDR2 reads YYEEEE. The CDR3, as DNA: TGTGCCAGCAGCTTGGCCTCAGGGGGCTGGAGTCAGCCCCAGCATTTT. This codes for CASSLASGGWSQPQHF.

The J gene is TRBJ2-3, the V gene TRBV9; the match to TRBD2 covers 7 bases. J was trimmed by 2 bases and V by 0 bases; bases with no gene match: 9. Germline CDR1 SGDLS, CDR2 YYNGEE. This CDR3 is built from 17 residues. CDR3: CASSVDRVSGITDTQYF. CDR3 bases: TGTGCCAGCAGCGTAGATAGAGTAAGCGGGATCACAGATACGCAGTATTTT.

The rearrangement uses TRBV2 and TRBJ2-7; D unresolved. From germline, CDR1 is SNHLY and CDR2 FYNNEI. This CDR3 has 11 residues. The V end lost 8 bases, the J end lost 5 bases, and 10 bases lay between the germline ends. In DNA form, the CDR3 reads TGTGCCAGCGTCTCGTTCAACGAGCAGTACTTC. As protein: CASVSFNEQYF.

This clone was seen more than once but under ten times. This CDR3 reads CASSSTRVGGRLATDTQYF. CDR3 nucleotide sequence: TGTGCCAGCAGCTCCACCAGGGTGGGGGGCCGCCTTGCCACAGATACGCAGTATTTT. The V and J genes are TRBV7-2 and TRBJ2-3; possibly TRBD1 or TRBD2 for D (6 bases each). Germline V gene lookup returns CDR1 SGHTA and CDR2 FQGNSA. V was clipped by 4 bases and J by 2 bases, with 25 bases between them. The CDR3 totals 19 residues.

This sequence joins TRBV28 and TRBJ2-7, with D perhaps matching TRBD1 (5 bases). The CDR3 extends over 13 amino acids. Trimming took 6 bases from V and 4 from J, leaving 13 bases between them. Germline-derived CDR1 and CDR2 are MDHEN and SYDVKM. The CDR3 DNA is TGTGCCAGCAGCGCAGGGTATTGGTACGAGCAGTACTTC. It is translated as CASSAGYWYEQYF.

This sequence joins TRBV29-1 and TRBJ1-2; the match to TRBD1 covers 8 bases. Per germline, CDR1 SQVTM and CDR2 ANQGSEA. J gave up 5 bases and V 4 bases, and 9 bases lay outside the gene matches. The CDR3 covers 14 residues. CDR3 nucleotide sequence: TGCAGCGTTGGATCCGGGACAGGTCTATATGGCTACACCTTC. Its translation: CSVGSGTGLYGYTF.

In nucleotides, the CDR3 is TGTGCCAGCAGCACCGGGACAGGAGCCTACGAGCAGTACTTC. Translating gives CASSTGTGAYEQYF. V usage is TRBV6-6 and J usage is TRBJ2-7; 8 bases align to TRBD1. Losses at the gene ends were 6 bases for V and 2 bases for J; bases not matched to a gene: 6. This CDR3 is built from 14 residues. Germline lookup yields CDR1 MNHNY and CDR2 SVGAGI (reference sequence).

V is TRBV4-1 and J is TRBJ2-5; D ambiguous. The CDR3 length is 14 residues. Trimming removed 0 bases at V and 3 bases at J, with 8 bases between. CDR1 is MGHRA, CDR2 YSYEKL, per germline. The CDR3 here is CASSQETREETQYF. The CDR3 bases are TGCGCCAGCAGCCAAGAGACAAGGGAAGAGACCCAGTACTTC.

The V and J genes are TRBV18 and TRBJ2-5, with unresolved D. Germline V gene data show CDR1 as KGHSH and CDR2 as LQKENI. CDR3 length: 12 residues. V was cut by 3 bases and J by 2 bases, with 4 bases left in between. In nucleotides, the CDR3 is TGTGCCAGCTCACCGGGACAAGAGACCCAGTACTTC. As protein: CASSPGQETQYF.

The rearrangement uses TRBV7-2 and TRBJ2-7; 10 bases are shared with TRBD1. The CDR3 has 14 residues. The germline gives CDR1 SGHTA, CDR2 FQGNSA. Germline trimming cut 3 bases from V and 2 bases from J; bases unmatched to any gene: 1. The CDR3 bases are TGTGCCAGCAGCTTGACAGGGGGCGCCTACGAGCAGTACTTC. The encoded protein is CASSLTGGAYEQYF.

J is TRBJ1-2 and V is TRBV10-3, with D perhaps matching TRBD1 (6 bases). Per the germline V gene, CDR1 is ENHRY and CDR2 is SYGVKD. This CDR3 has 11 amino acids. Trimming pared 11 bases from V and 8 bases from J, leaving 15 bases between. DNA of the CDR3: TGTGCCGTATACGGGACATCCGGCTACACCTTC. Translation: CAVYGTSGYTF.

The chain combines TRBV7-9 with TRBJ1-1; D remains unclear. The CDR3 totals 14 residues. The germline V and J ends were trimmed by 1 base and 5 bases, with 11 bases remaining between them. Germline lookup yields CDR1 SEHNR and CDR2 FQNEAQ (reference sequence). The CDR3 region is CASSLDTVLTEAFF. CDR3 DNA sequence: TGTGCCAGCAGCTTAGACACCGTTTTGACTGAAGCTTTCTTT.